The table lists the clone carrying this T cell receptor (beta chain) with a count of one. The antigen is unknown. CDR1 and CDR2 from the germline V gene are LNHDA and SQIVND (reference sequence). The CDR3 is 13 amino acids. V gave up 4 bases and J gave up 3 bases, with 10 bases separating them. The data were obtained in a study of beta chain features in type 1 diabetes. Overall study: All of the samples together had roughly 110 million sorted cells examined.

Sequenced material consisted of expressed TCRB transcripts (all of the isolated RNA was reverse transcribed). Here immunoSEQ multiplex PCR was the method, and the copy in TCRdb shows in-frame clones only, minus some. The data hold 130,000 to 150,000 clones, with 48% observed a single time. The study's findings and limits: Using cDNA template may skew counts toward highly expressing activated cells. In the patient group, naive, central memory and Treg TCRB repertoires seemed more alike than in the healthy donor group. At VDJ recombination sites, type 1 diabetes patients had fewer insertions and more deleted nucleotides.

The sequenced sample consisted of Tregs from blood. The sequence was collected from a man younger than 35 in good health. The gene calls are TRBV19 and TRBJ2-7, with D hard to call. DNA for the CDR3: TGTGCCAGTAGTACTGACTCGCACTACGAGCAGTACTTC. Translating gives CASSTDSHYEQYF.